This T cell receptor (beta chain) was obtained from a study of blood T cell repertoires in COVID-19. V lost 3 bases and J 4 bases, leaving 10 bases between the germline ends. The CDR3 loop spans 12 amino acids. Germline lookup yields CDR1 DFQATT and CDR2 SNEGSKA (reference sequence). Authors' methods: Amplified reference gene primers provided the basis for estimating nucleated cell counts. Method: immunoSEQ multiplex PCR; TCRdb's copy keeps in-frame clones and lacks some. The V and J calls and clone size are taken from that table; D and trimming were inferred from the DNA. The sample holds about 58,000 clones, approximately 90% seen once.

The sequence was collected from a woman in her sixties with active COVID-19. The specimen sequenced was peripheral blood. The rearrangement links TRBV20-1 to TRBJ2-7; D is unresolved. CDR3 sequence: CSASRQVYEQYF. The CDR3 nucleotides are TGCAGTGCTAGTAGACAAGTATACGAGCAGTACTTC.